This T cell receptor beta chain is from a study of blood T cell repertoires in COVID-19. About the research overall: Italy, Spain and the United States were the sources of the convalescent and acute COVID-19 samples.

The assay was immunoSEQ multiplex PCR, and TCRdb's table has in-frame clones only and misses some. The table records about 320,000 clones, roughly 85% of them present only once. Participant reports of clinical history set cohort assignment. People in the exposed group encountered a COVID-19 case within 2 weeks before entering the study. With V trimmed by 1 base and J by 2 bases, 10 bases remained unmatched. The CDR3 has 18 amino acids. The germline V gene encodes CDR1 LGHDT and CDR2 YNNKEL (reference sequence). This TCR was sampled from a woman between 25 and 40 years old who had been exposed to COVID-19. V gene TRBV3-1 (or the pseudogene TRBV3-2) combines with J gene TRBJ2-1; 8 bases are shared with TRBD1. Sequences were obtained from PBMCs or T cells enriched from blood (not recorded which). The CDR3 bases are TGTGCCAGCAGCCAAGGGTGGGGACAGGAGAAAACCTACAATGAGCAGTTCTTC. It specifies CASSQGWGQEKTYNEQFF.